One TCR beta chain is described in this entry. Seattle patients were enrolled during active infection and followed longitudinally. This specimen comes from a study of blood T cell repertoires in COVID-19. Original methodology: Amplified reference gene primers provided the basis for estimating nucleated cell counts. TCRdb's table, derived via immunoSEQ multiplex PCR, lists solely in-frame clones and lacks some. V, J and clone size are taken as reported in that table, and D and trimming were inferred from the DNA itself. The repertoire has about 200,000 clones, 65% to 90% of them found once; the top ten carry 2.4%. This CDR3 comprises 19 residues. CDR1 is LGHNA, CDR2 YSLEER, per germline. V was pared by 0 bases and J by 0 bases, with 17 bases between.

The sequenced material came from peripheral blood. This TCR derives from a woman aged 70-85 years with COVID-19, enrolled during active disease. The V call is TRBV4-3, the J call TRBJ2-2; tentative D call: TRBD2 (6 bases). CDR3 amino acids: CASSQDWSSAGTNTGELFF. The CDR3 region has the DNA TGCGCCAGCAGCCAAGATTGGAGTTCGGCGGGAACGAACACCGGGGAGCTGTTTTTT.